The present entry profiles one T cell receptor (beta chain) with its context. Germline V gene sequence: CDR1 MNHNY, CDR2 SVGAGI (reference sequence). CDR3 length equals 15 residues. Trimming shortened V by 6 bases and J by 7 bases, and 19 bases separated the two germline ends. The entry originates in a study of Ad26.COV2.S vaccination and SARS-CoV-2 variants. As for the study in general: Dosing was one shot or two shots 56 days apart.

Indicated treatment: about 20 received Ad26.COV2.S at low or high dose, single or two shots; 5 received placebo; per-sample allocation not given. Following the first vaccine or placebo injection, samples were taken on day 63. The vaccine delivered Wuhan-strain SARS-CoV-2 spike through an Ad26 vector. Using immunoSEQ multiplex PCR, the repertoire was profiled, and TCRdb retains in-frame clones only, with some absent. The sample records around 450,000 clones, over 75% being singletons. The specimen was peripheral blood, collected in a trial of Ad26.COV2.S vaccine versus placebo. This TCR was sampled from a person between 18 and 65 years old who received the Ad26.COV2.S COVID-19 vaccine or a placebo. V gene TRBV6-6 combines with J gene TRBJ2-1; D not certain. CDR3 nucleotides: TGTGCCAGCAGCCAGCAGACTTTAGAGAGGAATGAGCAGTTCTTC. It yields the protein CASSQQTLERNEQFF.